The 2 T cell receptor beta chains given below trace back to one sample, sequenced in a study of CD8 T cells in ankylosing spondylitis. Overall study findings and caveats: Apparently characteristic of ankylosing spondylitis blood was a TCR beta motif (roughly eight highly homologous variants).

MiXCR, run by TCRdb on the 5' RACE reads, gives a single entry per CDR3 protein. The repertoire holds approximately 500,000 distinct CDR3 sequences, approximately 11% seen once, with almost 7% in the top ten. Antigen specificity for these receptors is unknown. Source material: blood, either unsorted or a sorted T cell fraction (not recorded which). The receptor source for this set is a male donor with ankylosing spondylitis.

Only a few counts were recorded for this clonotype. V and J are TRBV7-2 and TRBJ1-1; D unclear. V was trimmed by 5 bases and J by 2 bases, leaving 6 bases between them. The CDR3 totals 12 residues. Germline CDR1 and CDR2: SGHTA and FQGNSA. The CDR3 sequence: CASSHTNTEAFF. DNA for the CDR3: TGTGCCAGCAGCCACACCAACACTGAAGCTTTCTTT.

J is TRBJ2-1 and V is TRBV24-1, with a tentative D call TRBD2 (5 bases). Between the trimmed V and J ends, which lost 5 bases and 4 bases, there was a span of 14 bases. The CDR3 totals 15 residues. CDR1 is KGHDR, CDR2 SFDVKD, per germline. This CDR3 reads CATSGEGDLYNEQFF. The CDR3 nucleotides are TGTGCCACCAGTGGAGAGGGTGATTTATACAATGAGCAGTTCTTC.